This passage covers 3 T cell receptor beta chains from one sample sequenced in a study of cytomegalovirus exposure and HLA in healthy donors. This PCR relied on a set of 60 Vbeta primers and 13 Jbeta primers. Assay used: immunoSEQ multiplex PCR; TCRdb lists only in-frame clones, some missing. Of fewer than 100,000 clones listed, around 80% are singletons. The sequencing sample was made of PBMCs. Receptors originate from a male donor in good health and CMV-seronegative.

This clone was seen a single time. The chain is built from TRBV5-1 and TRBJ1-4, with D hard to call. Trimming stripped 4 bases from V and 4 bases from J, with 14 bases between. This CDR3 contains 15 residues. Germline CDR1 and CDR2: SGHRS and YFSETQ. In nucleotides, the CDR3 is TGCGCCAGCAGCCTCTCGGGGTGGGGTAATGAAAAACTGTTTTTT. Its translation: CASSLSGWGNEKLFF.

The chain links TRBV19 to TRBJ2-5, with TRBD1 matching over 8 bases. Germline V lookup: CDR1 LNHDA, CDR2 SQIVND (reference sequence). The CDR3 sequence is 11 residues long. V lost 5 bases and J lost 10; bases outside the gene matches: 3. CDR3 DNA: TGTGCCAGTAGTGCAGGACAGGGCCAGTACTTC. Protein: CASSAGQGQYF.

The chain employs TRBV19 and TRBJ1-2, with 7 bases fitting TRBD1. V dropped 3 bases and J dropped 3; count of bases not matched to a gene: 13. CDR1 is LNHDA and CDR2 is SQIVND in the germline V gene (reference sequence). CDR3 length equals 17 residues. The CDR3 sequence: CASSIGTGAARDYGYTF. CDR3 sequence (DNA): TGTGCCAGTAGTATCGGTACAGGGGCCGCCCGGGACTATGGCTACACCTTC.